Below, 27 T cell receptor beta chains from the same sample are listed, as sequenced in a study of post-analysis software for immune sequencing data. Study-level results: Several TRBV segments, TRBV5-6, TRBV5-1 and TRBV20-1 among them, were found more frequent in patients than controls.

Which antigens these TCRs recognize remains unknown. Unique-molecular-identifier-tagged TCR beta cDNA libraries were used. TCRdb re-called the PCR reads with MiXCR, one entry per CDR3 protein. The repertoire holds approximately 630,000 distinct CDR3 sequences, with approximately 59% as singletons. The sample consisted of blood. Source of these receptors: a girl aged 2-10 years with multiple sclerosis.

The chain uses TRBV7-9 and TRBJ1-1, with D perhaps matching TRBD1 (6 bases). This CDR3 has 15 residues. Germline V gives CDR1 SEHNR, CDR2 FQNEAQ (reference sequence). Trimming shortened V by 0 bases and J by 8 bases, and 16 bases separated the two germline ends. The CDR3 is CASSLALGGDEEAFF. The CDR3 coding sequence is TGTGCCAGCAGCTTAGCGCTGGGGGGCGATGAGGAAGCTTTCTTT.

This chain uses TRBV5-5 with TRBJ1-1; a possible D gene is TRBD1 (6 bases). The germline gives CDR1 SGHKS, CDR2 YYEKEE (reference sequence). CDR3 size: 16 residues. V lost 5 bases and J 1 base, leaving 18 bases between the germline ends. For the CDR3, the DNA is TGTGCCAGCAGTAAGACCGAGGGGGGGAAGAACACTGAAGCTTTCTTT. Amino acids: CASSKTEGGKNTEAFF.

Of note for this clonotype: A much larger clone sits a single nucleotide away, making a read error possible. This chain uses TRBV6-6 with TRBJ1-5, with unresolved D. CDR3 length: 13 amino acids. The germline V and J ends were trimmed by 6 bases and 0 bases, with 6 bases remaining between them. In germline, CDR1 is MNHNY, CDR2 SVGAGI (reference sequence). This chain's CDR3 is CASSLISNQPQHF. The CDR3 nucleotides read TGTGCCAGCAGCTTAATTAGCAATCAGCCCCAGCATTTT.

This clonotype was recorded only once. The chain's CDR3 is CARGGARMNTEAFF. The CDR3 bases are TGTGCTCGGGGGGGGGCTCGGATGAACACTGAAGCTTTCTTT. V gene TRBV30 combines with J gene TRBJ1-1; a possible D gene is TRBD1 (6 bases). Germline CDR1 GTSNPN, CDR2 SVGIG (reference sequence). This CDR3 is 14 amino acids long.

This clonotype was found many times. The V call is TRBV9, the J call TRBJ2-3; no clear D. This CDR3 has 16 amino acids. Trimming pared 0 bases from V and 4 bases from J, leaving 15 bases between. From germline, CDR1 is SGDLS and CDR2 YYNGEE. CDR3 bases: TGTGCCAGCAGCGTAGATCGAGCTGTTCAGGCAGATACGCAGTATTTT. Its translation is CASSVDRAVQADTQYF.

The V call is TRBV20-1, the J call TRBJ2-7; D may match TRBD1 or TRBD2 (5 bases each). CDR3 length: 15 residues. The V end lost 1 base, the J end lost 2 bases, and 15 bases lay between the germline ends. In germline, CDR1 is DFQATT, CDR2 SNEGSKA (reference sequence). This CDR3 reads CSARGEGTLAYEQYF. The CDR3 nucleotides are TGCAGTGCTAGAGGGGAAGGGACCCTCGCCTACGAGCAGTACTTC.

The chain recombines TRBV11-2 with TRBJ2-5; D might be TRBD2 (5 bases). The V end lost 5 bases, the J end lost 5 bases, and 15 bases lay between the germline ends. This CDR3 contains 14 residues. Germline CDR1 is SGHAT and CDR2 is FQNNGV. CDR3 sequence (DNA): TGTGCCAGCAGCCGAGGAGGCCCTTCGGAGACCCAGTACTTC. As protein: CASSRGGPSETQYF.

The rearrangement uses TRBV29-1 and TRBJ2-1, with D perhaps TRBD1 or TRBD2 (5 bases each). The ends were cut back, 6 bases at V and 8 bases at J, with 17 bases in the middle. Germline V gene lookup returns CDR1 SQVTM and CDR2 ANQGSEA. The CDR3 runs 13 residues. The CDR3 reads CSVRDPNNDEQFF. Here the CDR3 DNA reads TGCAGCGTGAGGGACCCAAATAACGATGAGCAGTTCTTC.

CDR3 amino acids: CASSQRWPNDWLRAFF. The DNA for the CDR3 is TGCGCCAGCAGCCAAAGGTGGCCGAATGATTGGCTTAGAGCTTTCTTT. This chain joins TRBV4-1 and TRBJ1-1, with D uncertain. Germline loops: CDR1 MGHRA, CDR2 YSYEKL. Trimming removed 2 bases at V and 10 bases at J, with 23 bases between. The CDR3 runs 16 residues.

This chain uses TRBV5-1 with TRBJ2-7; D gene uncertain. This CDR3 region has 13 residues. V gave up 4 bases and J gave up 9 bases, with 17 bases separating them. In germline, CDR1 is SGHRS, CDR2 YFSETQ. Here the CDR3 DNA reads TGCGCCAGCAGCGGTCCAGCGCCATCCCGGCAGTACTTC. Translation: CASSGPAPSRQYF.

This chain connects TRBV4-1 to TRBJ2-1, with a tentative D call TRBD2 (6 bases). Germline assignment: CDR1 MGHRA and CDR2 YSYEKL. The CDR3 contains 17 residues. Trimming removed 4 bases at V and 3 bases at J, with 19 bases between. This chain's CDR3 is CASSPYLRRANYNEQFF. CDR3 coding DNA: TGCGCCAGCAGCCCATACCTTAGGAGGGCCAACTACAATGAGCAGTTCTTC.

J is TRBJ1-2 and V is TRBV5-1; 12 bases map to TRBD1. Germline CDR1 is SGHRS and CDR2 is YFSETQ. Germline trimming cut 4 bases from V and 7 bases from J; bases unmatched to any gene: 11. This CDR3 has 16 residues. The DNA for the CDR3 is TGCGCCAGCAGCATAAGACCGGGACAGGGGGCGCTTGGCTACACCTTC. As protein: CASSIRPGQGALGYTF.

The V call is TRBV27, the J call TRBJ2-7; unclear D gene. V lost 7 bases and J 0 bases, leaving 7 bases between the germline ends. The V gene's germline CDR1 is MNHEY and CDR2 SMNVEV (reference sequence). This CDR3 is built from 12 residues. CDR3 nucleotide sequence: TGTGCCAGCATGAAGAGCTCCTACGAGCAGTACTTC. This translates into CASMKSSYEQYF.

This clonotype has only a few counts. The genes are TRBV20-1 and TRBJ2-1, with TRBD2 matching over 8 bases. Per the germline V gene, CDR1 is DFQATT and CDR2 is SNEGSKA (reference sequence). J was trimmed by 2 bases and V by 2 bases; bases with no gene match: 2. The CDR3 extends over 14 amino acids. This CDR3 is CSARTSGTYNEQFF. CDR3 DNA sequence: TGCAGTGCTAGAACTAGCGGAACCTACAATGAGCAGTTCTTC.

This clonotype showed up just once. The rearrangement joins TRBV4-3 to TRBJ2-2; D uncertain. From germline, CDR1 is LGHNA and CDR2 YSLEER. The CDR3 is 13 residues long. Trimming shortened V by 1 base and J by 7 bases, and 7 bases separated the two germline ends. The CDR3 here is CASSQVFGGELFF. DNA of the CDR3: TGCGCCAGCAGCCAAGTTTTCGGCGGGGAGCTGTTTTTT.

The chain is built from TRBV7-3 and TRBJ1-1, with unresolved D. Per the germline V gene, CDR1 is SGHTA and CDR2 is FQGTGA. The CDR3 spans 15 residues. V lost 5 bases and J lost 0, with 13 bases in between. CDR3 sequence: CASSPAGRMNTEAFF. The DNA for the CDR3 is TGTGCCAGCAGCCCCGCAGGACGGATGAACACTGAAGCTTTCTTT.

The rearrangement joins TRBV28 to TRBJ2-1; D possibly corresponds to TRBD2 (6 bases). V was cut by 5 bases and J by 4 bases, with 12 bases left in between. Germline CDR1 reads MDHEN; CDR2 reads SYDVKM. This CDR3 region has 14 residues. The CDR3 region has the DNA TGTGCCAGCAGTACTAGCTTTTCATACAATGAGCAGTTCTTC. Translating it yields CASSTSFSYNEQFF.

The V and J genes are TRBV15 and TRBJ1-4, with 7 bases fitting TRBD1. Germline-derived CDR1 and CDR2 are LNHNV and YYDKDF (reference sequence). The junction had 6 bases not matched to a gene; V was cut back by 0 bases and J by 5 bases. This CDR3 comprises 16 residues. The CDR3 nucleotides read TGTGCCACCAGCAGAGATCGACAGGGAAGAAATGAAAAACTGTTTTTT. This gives the protein CATSRDRQGRNEKLFF.

The rearrangement joins TRBV7-8 to TRBJ2-1; possibly TRBD1 or TRBD2 for D (5 bases each). The closer fit of TRBJ2-7 to the DNA end suggests the J call may be wrong. Germline values: CDR1 SGHVS, CDR2 FQNEAQ. The CDR3 loop spans 15 amino acids. The CDR3 DNA reads TGTGCCAGCAGCTTAGCGAGAGAGGGGAGCTACGAGCAGTACTTC. Translating it yields CASSLAREGSYEQYF.

This clonotype was detected a few times. This chain uses TRBV28 with TRBJ2-1; 8 bases are a match to TRBD2. Per the germline V gene, CDR1 is MDHEN and CDR2 is SYDVKM. The CDR3 has 11 amino acids. V was pared by 10 bases and J by 9 bases, with 5 bases of the junction left unmatched. In DNA form, the CDR3 reads TGTGCCACCCCGGGAGGGACTGAGCAGTTCTTC. Translation: CATPGGTEQFF.

The table lists this clonotype with a few counts. The chain is built from TRBV3-1 and TRBJ2-1, with 8 bases lining up with TRBD1. V was pared by 4 bases and J by 6 bases, with 8 bases of the junction left unmatched. The CDR3 loop spans 15 amino acids. The germline gives CDR1 LGHDT, CDR2 YNNKEL (reference sequence). This CDR3 is CASSPEDRERNEQFF. The CDR3, as DNA: TGTGCCAGCAGCCCGGAGGACAGGGAACGCAATGAGCAGTTCTTC.

The V and J genes are TRBV6-2 or TRBV6-3 and TRBJ2-3; TRBD1 aligns across 9 bases. Germline V CDR1 and CDR2: MNHEY, SVGEGT. With V trimmed by 6 bases and J by 2 bases, 9 bases remained unmatched. The CDR3 is 16 residues long. The CDR3 coding sequence is TGTGCCAGCAGCCCCGACAGGGGGGAGTACACAGATACGCAGTATTTT. Its translation is CASSPDRGEYTDTQYF.

There are a few counts of this clonotype. The V and J genes are TRBV28 and TRBJ1-2; no clear D. Germline V CDR1 and CDR2: MDHEN, SYDVKM. There are 14 residues in the CDR3. The ends were cut back, 4 bases at V and 4 bases at J, with 13 bases in the middle. CDR3 DNA: TGTGCCAGCAGTTGGAACGGAGAGTTCTATGGCTACACCTTC. It is translated as CASSWNGEFYGYTF.

This clonotype was seen just once. The chain uses TRBV2 and TRBJ2-7, with D perhaps matching TRBD1 or TRBD2 (5 bases each). The CDR3 has 15 residues. Deletions cut 0 bases from V and 2 bases from J, with 11 bases between. Germline V gene lookup returns CDR1 SNHLY and CDR2 FYNNEI. CDR3 sequence (DNA): TGTGCCAGCAGTGAAGCGGGACCGCTGGCCTACGAGCAGTACTTC. Residues: CASSEAGPLAYEQYF.

There are a few counts of this clonotype. The chain has TRBV7-9 and TRBJ2-1, with D perhaps matching TRBD1 (5 bases). The CDR3 has 14 amino acids. Trimming cost V 5 bases and J 6 bases, with 14 bases left between them. Germline lookup yields CDR1 SEHNR and CDR2 FQNEAQ (reference sequence). CDR3 residues: CASSGAQALNEQFF. In DNA form, the CDR3 reads TGTGCCAGCAGCGGGGCACAGGCGCTCAATGAGCAGTTCTTC.

The J gene is TRBJ2-5, the V gene TRBV29-1; the D gene is possibly TRBD1 (8 bases). V dropped 3 bases and J dropped 11 bases, with 22 bases sitting between them. Looked up from germline, CDR1 is SQVTM and CDR2 is ANQGSEA. This CDR3 contains 14 residues. The CDR3 reads CSVEGTGRGVEQYF. The CDR3 nucleotides are TGCAGCGTTGAGGGGACAGGCCGGGGGGTGGAGCAGTACTTC.

This chain joins TRBV20-1 and TRBJ1-1; D ambiguous. V was trimmed by 7 bases and J by 5 bases, leaving 8 bases between them. The CDR3 has 10 amino acids. Germline CDR1 reads DFQATT; CDR2 reads SNEGSKA (reference sequence). CDR3 protein: CSVSRTEAFF. The CDR3 bases are TGCAGTGTCTCCAGGACTGAAGCTTTCTTT.